This T cell receptor beta chain was sequenced for a study of beta chain features in type 1 diabetes. Findings and caveats of the study: For patients, the naive, central memory and Treg TCRB repertoires appeared more alike than for healthy donors. Any role of HLA type in TCRB rearrangement remained unresolved here.

This clone was recorded a few times. The antigen is not known. Expressed TCRB transcripts were sequenced, since all the RNA that had been isolated was reverse transcribed. Naive, central memory and regulatory T cell samples produced a mean of about 3.5 million reads. Data came from immunoSEQ multiplex PCR; TCRdb stores just in-frame clones and leaves some out. The table includes 350,000 to 450,000 clones, about 15% detected once. The length of the CDR3 is 12 residues. Trimming pared 0 bases from V and 11 bases from J, leaving 9 bases between. Germline CDR1 reads SGDLS; CDR2 reads YYNGEE. Sequencing was carried out using naive CD4+ T cells from blood. The sequence derives from a man younger than 40 in good health. The chain links TRBV9 to TRBJ1-5; no reliable D call. This chain's CDR3 is CASSVVVGAQHF. The CDR3 DNA reads TGTGCCAGCAGCGTAGTTGTTGGAGCCCAGCATTTT.